Below, 2 T cell receptor beta chains from the same sample are listed, as sequenced in a study of blood T cell repertoires in COVID-19. Generated by immunoSEQ multiplex PCR, the TCRdb table keeps only in-frame clones and is missing some. The repertoire holds approximately 200,000 clones, with 86% as singletons. Specimen: PBMCs or T cells enriched from blood (not recorded which). The origin of the receptors is a woman under 40 who had been exposed to COVID-19.

The J gene is TRBJ1-2, the V gene TRBV3-1 (or the pseudogene TRBV3-2), with D unresolved. Germline V gene sequence: CDR1 LGHDT, CDR2 YNNKEL (reference sequence). The V gene lost 4 bases and the J gene lost 4 bases, with 22 bases spanning the gap. The CDR3 spans 17 residues. CDR3 DNA sequence: TGTGCCAGCAGCCCCCTGCTGGCCCCAGATCCATTCTATGGCTACACCTTC. It is translated as CASSPLLAPDPFYGYTF.

The sample holds a few counts of this clone. The chain employs TRBV20-1 and TRBJ1-2, with 7 bases matching TRBD1. The V segment lost 5 bases and the J segment 6 bases; nucleotides outside the gene matches: 3. Germline CDR1 DFQATT, CDR2 SNEGSKA (reference sequence). The CDR3 consists of 11 residues. This CDR3 is CSAATGDGYTF. CDR3 nucleotides: TGCAGTGCTGCCACAGGGGATGGCTACACCTTC.